This T cell receptor beta chain comes out of a study of T-cell reconstitution after alpha-beta-depleted transplantation in children. Points from the study as a whole: At around two months after transplant, the alpha-beta T cells were reportedly derived from several hundred expanded clones that came from non-depleted graft cells.

CDR1 and CDR2 from the germline V gene are SGDLS and YYNGEE. Trimming removed 0 bases from V and 2 bases from J, with 9 bases in between. This CDR3 has 14 residues. During its preparation, the TCRbeta library received unique molecular identifiers. In TCRdb, the PCR reads were re-called with MiXCR into one record per CDR3 protein. The data contain 60,000 to 85,000 distinct CDR3 sequences, about a sixth of them singletons. As regards this clonotype: Antigen: not known.

Source: PBMCs, mostly from graft donor cells, taken 360 days after TCRalphabeta/CD19-depleted stem cell transplant. V and J are TRBV9 and TRBJ2-7; D not certain. The source is a male patient aged 2-10 years who had a stem cell transplant for acute lymphoblastic leukemia, so the T cells may come from the graft donor. This CDR3 is CASSVEMWAYEQYF. The CDR3 DNA sequence: TGTGCCAGCAGCGTAGAAATGTGGGCCTACGAGCAGTACTTC.